The 18 T cell receptor beta chains reported below all come from one sample, sequenced in a study of T cell responses to AZD1222 COVID-19 vaccine. The protocol was immunoSEQ multiplex PCR, while the TCRdb copy is restricted to in-frame clones and leaves out a portion. The table has about 200,000 clones, 80% to 95% seen once. Sequenced material: peripheral blood, taken 28 days after the second AZD1222 dose. Source of these receptors: an adult who received the AZD1222 COVID-19 vaccine.

V usage is TRBV4-2 and J usage is TRBJ2-3; 8 nucleotides agree with TRBD2. J was trimmed by 6 bases and V by 2 bases; bases with no gene match: 7. The CDR3 consists of 15 residues. From germline, CDR1 is LGHNA and CDR2 YNFKEQ. The DNA of the CDR3 is TGTGCCAGCAGCCAATCCGGGGGGGCCTCTGATACGCAGTATTTT. Its protein product is CASSQSGGASDTQYF.

A remark on this clone: An end of the junction differs from the germline gene, which may be a read error. The genes are TRBV28 and TRBJ1-4, with D perhaps TRBD1 (6 bases). In germline, CDR1 is MDHEN, CDR2 SYDVKM. CDR3 length: 14 residues. CDR3 in DNA: TGTGCCAGCAGTCCCGGAGGGGGTAGTGAAGAACTGTTTTTT. Encoded protein: CASSPGGGSEELFF.

The rearrangement joins TRBV2 to TRBJ2-5, with 12 bases matching TRBD2. With V trimmed by 4 bases and J by 4 bases, 7 bases remained unmatched. The CDR3 spans 16 residues. Germline V gives CDR1 SNHLY, CDR2 FYNNEI. CDR3 residues: CASSGWTSGEAETQYF. The CDR3, as DNA: TGTGCCAGCAGTGGATGGACTAGCGGGGAGGCAGAGACCCAGTACTTC.

V and J are TRBV9 and TRBJ1-2, with D perhaps TRBD1 (5 bases). The CDR3 sequence is 16 residues long. V lost 0 bases and J lost 0, with 12 bases in between. The germline V gene has CDR1 SGDLS and CDR2 YYNGEE. The CDR3 region is CASSVDRGQANYGYTF. The DNA of the CDR3 is TGTGCCAGCAGCGTAGATAGGGGTCAAGCTAACTATGGCTACACCTTC.

The gene calls are TRBV9 and TRBJ1-3; D unresolved. From germline, CDR1 is SGDLS and CDR2 YYNGEE. V shed 0 bases and J shed 1 base, with 8 bases lying between them. The CDR3 consists of 15 residues. The CDR3 loop is CASSVAAFSGNTIYF. DNA of the CDR3: TGTGCCAGCAGCGTAGCGGCCTTTTCTGGAAACACCATATATTTT.

This chain joins TRBV6-5 and TRBJ1-5, with D uncertain. The CDR3 sequence is 13 residues long. The V end lost 6 bases, the J end lost 1 base, and 7 bases lay between the germline ends. The germline V gene encodes CDR1 MNHEY and CDR2 SVGAGI. As DNA, the CDR3 is TGTGCCAGCAGCATCAACAGCAATCAGCCCCAGCATTTT. It codes for CASSINSNQPQHF.

CDR3 residues: CASSPHLARQETQYF. For the CDR3, the DNA is TGTGCCAGCAGTCCCCATCTAGCGCGCCAAGAGACCCAGTACTTC. The V gene is TRBV28, the J gene TRBJ2-5, with D perhaps matching TRBD2 (6 bases). The germline CDR1 and CDR2 sequences are MDHEN and SYDVKM. This CDR3 contains 15 residues. V was clipped by 5 bases and J by 1 base, with 14 bases between them.

The sample holds one count of this clone. The rearrangement uses TRBV3-1 (or the pseudogene TRBV3-2) and TRBJ1-6; tentative D call: TRBD1 (6 bases). CDR1 is LGHDT and CDR2 is YNNKEL in the germline V gene (reference sequence). This CDR3 spans 15 amino acids. Trimming took 1 base from V and 7 from J, leaving 11 bases between them. The CDR3 is CASSQVEGGNSPLHF. CDR3 bases: TGTGCCAGCAGCCAAGTAGAAGGGGGGAATTCACCCCTCCACTTT.

The gene calls are TRBV6-5 and TRBJ1-1; D gene ambiguous. CDR1 and CDR2 from the germline V gene are MNHEY and SVGAGI. CDR3 length: 14 residues. The V and J ends lost 2 bases and 4 bases respectively, with 11 bases between them. For the CDR3, the DNA is TGTGCCAGCAGTTACCGCGAGGAGTTCACTGAAGCTTTCTTT. Its translation: CASSYREEFTEAFF.

This chain connects TRBV7-9 to TRBJ1-6; TRBD1 might be the D (5 bases). The length of the CDR3 is 16 residues. Germline V gives CDR1 SEHNR, CDR2 FQNEAQ (reference sequence). V was clipped by 5 bases and J by 9 bases, with 20 bases between them. The CDR3 sequence: CASSPHRTSRGSPLHF. DNA for the CDR3: TGTGCCAGCAGCCCCCACCGGACGTCGAGGGGTTCACCCCTCCACTTT.

This chain connects TRBV2 to TRBJ2-1; 10 nucleotides line up with TRBD2. Germline V gives CDR1 SNHLY, CDR2 FYNNEI. This CDR3 is 17 amino acids long. V was clipped by 9 bases and J by 0 bases; unmatched bases: 11. CDR3 in DNA: TGTGCCAGAGGAGGCACTAGCGGGGTCAGCTCCTACAATGAGCAGTTCTTC. This sequence encodes CARGGTSGVSSYNEQFF. Full variable domain (outside the CDR3, taken from reference TRBV2 and TRBJ2-1): EPEVTQTPSHQVTQMGQEVILRCVPISNHLYFYWYRQILGQKVEFLVSFYNNEISEKSEIFDDQFSVERPDGSNFTLKIRSTKLEDSAMYFCARGGTSGVSSYNEQFFGPGTRLTVL.

The genes are TRBV19 and TRBJ2-6; 10 nucleotides match TRBD1. The CDR3 is 19 residues long. With 4 bases clipped from V and 1 base from J, the junction kept 10 bases outside the gene matches. CDR1 is LNHDA, CDR2 SQIVND, per germline (reference sequence). CDR3 sequence reads: CASSKFGDRGSSGANVLTF. Here the CDR3 DNA reads TGTGCCAGTAGTAAGTTTGGGGACAGGGGATCATCTGGGGCCAACGTCCTGACTTTC.

This chain links TRBV6-6 with TRBJ2-7; no clear D gene. This CDR3 contains 12 residues. Germline assignment: CDR1 MNHNY and CDR2 SVGAGI (reference sequence). V was trimmed by 2 bases and J by 5 bases, leaving 7 bases between them. CDR3 sequence reads: CASSYARHEQYF. The CDR3, as DNA: TGTGCCAGCAGTTACGCGCGCCACGAGCAGTACTTC.

The CDR3, as DNA: TGTGCCAGCAGCTTAGCGATCGGAGGACAGGGCACCCGTGGCTACACCTTC. Its protein is CASSLAIGGQGTRGYTF. This chain connects TRBV7-2 to TRBJ1-2; 8 nucleotides line up with TRBD1. CDR3 length: 17 amino acids. The V and J ends lost 0 bases and 7 bases, in that order; junction bases with no gene match: 13. The germline gives CDR1 SGHTA, CDR2 FQGNSA.

This sequence joins TRBV2 and TRBJ1-4; D possibly corresponds to TRBD1 (5 bases). Germline V lookup: CDR1 SNHLY, CDR2 FYNNEI. V lost 7 bases, J lost 7 bases, and 13 bases lay in between. The CDR3 sequence is 13 residues long. The CDR3 reads CASIGGKGEKLFF. The CDR3 DNA reads TGTGCCAGCATCGGGGGTAAGGGTGAAAAACTGTTTTTT.

This rearrangement joins TRBV6-2 or TRBV6-3 to TRBJ2-5; TRBD2 aligns across 9 bases. This CDR3 has 15 amino acids. Germline V gene data show CDR1 as MNHEY and CDR2 as SVGEGT. Trimming at V came to 4 bases and at J to 2 bases, leaving 5 bases not matched to a gene. The CDR3 DNA follows: TGTGCCAGCAGTTCCAATCTAGCGGGGCAAGAGACCCAGTACTTC. It encodes CASSSNLAGQETQYF.

V gene TRBV5-6 combines with J gene TRBJ2-2, with D maybe TRBD1 (5 bases). V was clipped by 3 bases and J by 8 bases, with 14 bases between them. CDR3 length equals 14 residues. The germline CDR1 and CDR2 sequences are SGHDT and YYEEEE. CDR3 in DNA: TGTGCCAGCAGCTCCCCAGGGCGTTTTGGGGAGCTGTTTTTT. The encoded protein is CASSSPGRFGELFF.

J is TRBJ2-2 and V is TRBV3-1 (or the pseudogene TRBV3-2); TRBD1 matches at 9 bases. This CDR3 is 15 amino acids long. J lost 4 bases, V lost 2 bases, and 2 bases had no gene match. Germline loops: CDR1 LGHDT, CDR2 YNNKEL (reference sequence). CDR3 protein: CASSQTGGSTGELFF. DNA of the CDR3: TGTGCCAGCAGCCAAACAGGGGGCAGCACCGGGGAGCTGTTTTTT.